A selection of T cell receptor beta chains follows, all from one sample in a study of T-cell reconstitution after alpha-beta-depleted transplantation in children. Using its own MiXCR run on the PCR reads, TCRdb lists one record per CDR3 protein. The sample yields 250,000 to 300,000 distinct CDR3 sequences, 9.5% to 10% seen once. The input for sequencing was PBMCs from the stem cell graft donor, taken from the stem cell graft. The source of these receptors is a human donor who donated a stem cell graft to a child with SCID. Both conserved end residues are part of each CDR3. D genes are given only for firm matches. Clone size is stated in some rows and not others, as once, few, many or a class when expanded.

V gene	CDR3 length	clone size	J gene	D gene	CDR3 DNA	CDR3 protein
TRBV14	14	few	TRBJ1-5	TRBD1	TGTGCCAGCAGCGTGACAGGGCCGGGTCAGCCCCAGCATTTT	CASSVTGPGQPQHF
TRBV7-9	16	few	TRBJ2-7	TRBD2	TGTGCCAGCAGCTCCAGTCTAGCGGGGGACCACTACGAGCAGTACTTC	CASSSSLAGDHYEQYF
TRBV4-1	16	few	TRBJ2-7	TRBD2	TGCGCCAGCAGCCAAGTCAGCGGGGCCAAGCGATACGAGCAGTACTTC	CASSQVSGAKRYEQYF
TRBV9	17	many	TRBJ2-3	NA	TGTGCCAGCAGCGTAGAATCGGCTAGTCTGACCCCAGATACGCAGTATTTT	CASSVESASLTPDTQYF
TRBV2	14	few	TRBJ2-5	TRBD1	TGTGCCAGCAGTGGAGGGGGCTACCAAGAGACCCAGTACTTC	CASSGGGYQETQYF
TRBV10-3	12	few	TRBJ1-6	TRBD1	TGTGCCATCCAGGGGGGGGGGTCACCCCTCCACTTT	CAIQGGGSPLHF
TRBV19	17	many	TRBJ1-4	NA	TGTGCCAGTAGTTTGGGGTTTGAGGCCGGCCTTAAGGAAAAACTGTTTTTT	CASSLGFEAGLKEKLFF
TRBV5-1	13	few	TRBJ1-1	NA	TGCGCCAGCAGCCCGGGGGGGGAGCCTGAAGCTTTCTTT	CASSPGGEPEAFF
TRBV20-1	16	NA	TRBJ2-1	TRBD2	TGCAGTGCTAGACGTAGCGGGGGGGGTTCCTACAATGAGCAGTTCTTC	CSARRSGGGSYNEQFF
TRBV7-8	17	few	TRBJ1-4	TRBD1	TGTGCCAGCAGCCTGAAGCCAGGGGGGTCTACTAATGAAAAACTGTTTTTT	CASSLKPGGSTNEKLFF
TRBV9	15	NA	TRBJ1-1	NA	TGTGCCAGCAGCCCCGCGGGGACATCGGACACTGAAGCTTTCTTT	CASSPAGTSDTEAFF
TRBV12-3/TRBV12-4	16	many	TRBJ1-1	NA	TGTGCCAGCAGTGACCCGGGAGGGAACGGGAACACTGAAGCTTTCTTT	CASSDPGGNGNTEAFF
TRBV7-3	16	many	TRBJ2-1	NA	TGTGCCAGCAGCTTAGGGGGGCAACCCTCCTACAATGAGCAGTTCTTC	CASSLGGQPSYNEQFF
TRBV6-1	14	few	TRBJ2-2	NA	TGTGCCAGCAGTGAATTGGACTTCACCGGGGAGCTGTTTTTT	CASSELDFTGELFF
TRBV20-1	13	many	TRBJ2-7	TRBD1	TGCAGTGCCGGAGGACAGGGACTCTACGAGCAGTACTTC	CSAGGQGLYEQYF
TRBV20-1	15	NA	TRBJ2-5	NA	TGCAGTGCTAGAGATAGGGGCTCGGCAGGAGAGACCCAGTACTTC	CSARDRGSAGETQYF
TRBV10-3	14	many	TRBJ2-5	NA	TGTGCCATCAGCTTGACAGGTAGCCAAGAGACCCAGTACTTC	CAISLTGSQETQYF
TRBV5-1	15	many	TRBJ2-1	TRBD1	TGCGCCAGCCGAAAACGGACAGGGGGCTTCAATGAGCAGTTCTTC	CASRKRTGGFNEQFF
TRBV13	15	many	TRBJ2-5	TRBD2	TGTGCCAGCAGCTTATCCGTCGGGGGAGGGGAGACCCAGTACTTC	CASSLSVGGGETQYF
TRBV6-1	15	few	TRBJ2-2	NA	TGTGCCAGCAGAAACCCTTTTCTCGGCACCGGGGAGCTGTTTTTT	CASRNPFLGTGELFF
TRBV5-1	14	NA	TRBJ1-1	NA	TGCGCCAGCAGCTTGGCCACAAGCTACCCAATAGCTTTCTTT	CASSLATSYPIAFF
TRBV5-1	17	NA	TRBJ2-7	TRBD2	TGCGCCAGCAGACTCCTCCTTGGCGGGGGTGAGTCCTACGAGCAGTACTTC	CASRLLLGGGESYEQYF
TRBV20-1	14	few	TRBJ1-1	TRBD1	TGCAGCTACGGGGGGACAGGGGGCATCACTGAAGCTTTCTTT	CSYGGTGGITEAFF
TRBV5-4	14	NA	TRBJ1-2	TRBD1	TGTGCCAGCAGCTCCTCGACAGGGATCTATGGCTACACCTTC	CASSSSTGIYGYTF
TRBV10-3	13	NA	TRBJ1-6	NA	TGTGCCATCAGTGCGGATTTAGATTCACCCCTCCACTTT	CAISADLDSPLHF
TRBV20-1	15	few	TRBJ2-7	TRBD1	TGCAGTGCTAGATGGGGGGACAGGCTGTTCGGCGAGCAGTACTTC	CSARWGDRLFGEQYF
TRBV13	15	few	TRBJ1-4	TRBD1	TGTGCCAGCAGCACGAGGACAGGGGGTTATGAAAAACTGTTTTTT	CASSTRTGGYEKLFF
TRBV7-2	12	NA	TRBJ1-3	NA	TGTGCCAGCAGCCCCGGTGAGGGCACCATATATTTT	CASSPGEGTIYF
TRBV7-8	14	NA	TRBJ2-7	NA	TGTGCCAGCAGCTTAGACAGGGAGAGGGACGAGCAGTACTTC	CASSLDRERDEQYF
TRBV12-3/TRBV12-4	11	few	TRBJ2-5	NA	TGTGCCACCCGGAGTGGAGAGACCCAGTACTTC	CATRSGETQYF
TRBV7-9	14	NA	TRBJ2-7	NA	TGTGCCAGCAGCACCCAGACAGCTAGTTACGAGCAGTACTTC	CASSTQTASYEQYF
TRBV3-1	17	many	TRBJ2-5	NA	TGTGCCAGCAGCTCCCGGATGAAACAGGGCTCACAAGAGACCCAGTACTTC	CASSSRMKQGSQETQYF
TRBV12-3/TRBV12-4	16	few	TRBJ2-2	TRBD2	TGTGCCAGCAGTTTTATAGCGGGGGGACCCACCGGGGAGCTGTTTTTT	CASSFIAGGPTGELFF
TRBV5-1	13	NA	TRBJ1-2	NA	TGCGCCAGCAGCTTGGCCTCGGACTATGGCTACACCTTC	CASSLASDYGYTF
TRBV24-1	20	NA	TRBJ2-3	TRBD2	TGTGCCACCAGTGACGCCGGGACTAGCGGGGGGGCCGCTAGCACAGATACGCAGTATTTT	CATSDAGTSGGAASTDTQYF
TRBV6-1	16	NA	TRBJ1-5	TRBD1	TGTGCCAGCCGGAGGGAGGGGGCGCTTGGCAATCAGCCCCAGCATTTT	CASRREGALGNQPQHF
TRBV5-1	15	many	TRBJ2-3	NA	TGCGCCAGCAGCGCTTCCGGGGTTGGAACAGATACGCAGTATTTT	CASSASGVGTDTQYF
TRBV5-1	15	few	TRBJ1-3	NA	TGCGCCAGCAGCTTGGATGTGACCTCTGGAAACACCATATATTTT	CASSLDVTSGNTIYF